The rows below give T cell receptor beta chains drawn from one sample of a study of shared clonotypes between healthy human individuals. Clones were read by immunoSEQ multiplex PCR, and TCRdb kept only the in-frame ones, dropping some. Of a few million clones in the sample, 95% are singletons; the top ten hold around 0.13%. The sequenced material came from naive CD4+ T cells sorted from blood. The receptor set was obtained from a man between 18 and 29 years old in good health. The CDR3 runs from the conserved cysteine through the conserved F or W. The D gene is left open where the match is weak. A clone size is listed for some rows: how often the clone was seen (once, few, many), or a class if it is expanded.

d_gene	j_gene	abundance	v_gene	CDR3nt	CDR3aa
TRBD1	TRBJ1-2	.	TRBV2	TGTGCCAGCAGTTTAACAGGGGGCAATGGCTACACCTTC	CASSLTGGNGYTF
.	TRBJ1-1	.	TRBV30	TGTGCCTGGAGGGGCCCCTCCAGGGGACGAGCTTTCTTT	CAWRGPSRGRAFF
.	TRBJ2-7	.	TRBV6-6	TGTGCCAGCAGTTACTGGGTCCCGCCCCTGCAGTACTTC	CASSYWVPPLQYF
.	TRBJ2-7	.	TRBV6-6	TGTGCCAGCAGTGACCCAGGGGGGAGCTCCTACGAGCAGTACTTC	CASSDPGGSSYEQYF
TRBD1	TRBJ1-2	.	TRBV7-9	TGTGCCAGCAGCTCCTACAGGGGGACTAACTATGGCTACACCTTC	CASSSYRGTNYGYTF
.	TRBJ2-7	.	TRBV18	TGTGCCAGCTCACCCTCGGCAGGTACAAAGAACGAGCAGTACTTC	CASSPSAGTKNEQYF
TRBD2	TRBJ2-7	.	TRBV7-9	TGTGCCAGCAGCCCGAGACTAGCGGGCTCCGAGCAGTACTTC	CASSPRLAGSEQYF
.	TRBJ1-4	once	TRBV5-1	TGCGCCAGCAGCTTGAGGGCAACCGGCGAAGAAAAACTGTTTTTT	CASSLRATGEEKLFF
.	TRBJ2-2	.	TRBV7-2	TGTGCCAGCAGCCCGTACAAAGGGGCCGGGGAGCTGTTTTTT	CASSPYKGAGELFF
TRBD1	TRBJ2-5	.	TRBV5-4	TGTGCCAGCAGCAAAACAGGGGGCGGGGAGACCCAGTACTTC	CASSKTGGGETQYF
.	TRBJ2-1	.	TRBV5-1	TGCGCCAGCAGCTTCATACGGACAGGGGGCAGTCACGGACTAGCGGTCAATGAGCAGTTCTTC	CASSFIRTGGSHGLAVNEQFF
TRBD1	TRBJ2-7	.	TRBV5-1	TGCGCCAGCAGCATATGGACAGGCTCAAAGTACGAGCAGTACTTC	CASSIWTGSKYEQYF
TRBD1	TRBJ1-3	.	TRBV19	TGTGCCAGTAATCCCGGGACAGGCTTCTCTGGAAACACCATATATTTT	CASNPGTGFSGNTIYF
TRBD1	TRBJ1-6	.	TRBV5-1	TGCGCCAGCAGCTTGGAGGTGACAGGGAAAAATTCACCCCTCCACTTT	CASSLEVTGKNSPLHF
TRBD1	TRBJ1-2	.	TRBV19	TGTGCCAGTAGTCCCGGCCCAGGGGGCGGCTATGGCTACACCTTC	CASSPGPGGGYGYTF
.	TRBJ2-3	.	TRBV10-3	TGTGCCATCAGTGAGGACCCGAGCGGGCTGAATTTT	CAISEDPSGLNF
TRBD1	TRBJ1-2	.	TRBV19	TGTGCCAGTAGTACCCCCCGACAGGGGGTTTATGGCTACACCTTC	CASSTPRQGVYGYTF
.	TRBJ2-5	.	TRBV5-1	TGCGCCAGCAGTCGGGTCAGTGGAGAGACCCAGTACTTC	CASSRVSGETQYF
.	TRBJ1-2	.	TRBV18	TGTGCCAGCTCACCCAATATGTGGCGGGGCCAATATTATGGCTACACCTTC	CASSPNMWRGQYYGYTF
TRBD1	TRBJ1-3	.	TRBV10-3	TGTGCCATCAGTGAGTCGCGACAGGGAGGCCCTGGAAACACCATATATTTT	CAISESRQGGPGNTIYF
.	TRBJ2-2	.	TRBV7-2	TGTGCCAGCAGCTTAGATGGAAGCGGGGAGCTGTTTTTT	CASSLDGSGELFF
TRBD1	TRBJ1-6	.	TRBV6-5	TGTGCCAGCACCCAGGCAGGGGGCCACAATTCACCCCTCCACTTT	CASTQAGGHNSPLHF
TRBD1	TRBJ1-2	.	TRBV5-4	TGTGCCAGCAGCGTACAGGGGGAAGGCTACACCTTC	CASSVQGEGYTF
.	TRBJ2-1	.	TRBV9	TGTGCCAGCAGCCCGGCCGGGGGCCAGGGGAAGCAGTTCTTC	CASSPAGGQGKQFF
TRBD1	TRBJ1-2	.	TRBV6-5	TGTGCCAGCGGGACAGGTCGTGGCTACACCTTC	CASGTGRGYTF
TRBD1	TRBJ2-4	.	TRBV7-2	TGTGCCAGCAGCCGGAATAAGGGACAGATATCAAACATTCAGTACTTC	CASSRNKGQISNIQYF
TRBD1	TRBJ1-4	.	TRBV7-9	TGTGCCAGCAGCTTAGTTGGTTGGACAGGGGATGAAAAACTGTTTTTT	CASSLVGWTGDEKLFF